A single sample gave rise to the 29 T cell receptor beta chains below, sequenced in a study of cytomegalovirus exposure and HLA in healthy donors. PCR primers comprised 60 Vbeta and 13 Jbeta primers. TCRdb keeps only in-frame clones here, not all; method: immunoSEQ multiplex PCR. The sample contains under 140,000 clones, about 73% of which appear only once. The sequenced sample was PBMCs. All receptors come from a woman aged 25 to 45 in good health and CMV-seronegative.

This CDR3 is CASSPGQGVSPLHF. For the CDR3, the DNA is TGCGCCAGCAGCCCGGGACAGGGAGTCTCACCCCTCCACTTT. The V gene is TRBV5-1, the J gene TRBJ1-6; TRBD1 aligns across 9 bases. Per germline, CDR1 SGHRS and CDR2 YFSETQ. This CDR3 is 14 amino acids long. V gave up 4 bases and J gave up 10 bases; unmatched junction bases: 6.

This clone was counted a few times. The chain carries TRBV11-3 and TRBJ2-1; 7 nucleotides align to TRBD1. CDR1 and CDR2 from the germline V gene are SGHNT and YENEEA. The CDR3 sequence is 14 residues long. V lost 8 bases to trimming and J lost 5 bases; unmatched junction nucleotides: 9. CDR3 sequence: CASVQGQGDNEQFF. For the CDR3, the DNA is TGTGCCAGCGTACAGGGGCAGGGTGACAATGAGCAGTTCTTC.

V usage is TRBV19 and J usage is TRBJ1-1; D is possibly TRBD1 (6 bases). V dropped 5 bases and J dropped 11 bases, with 18 bases sitting between them. Germline V gives CDR1 LNHDA, CDR2 SQIVND (reference sequence). This CDR3 has 13 amino acids. CDR3 region: CASSSSTGMRAFF. CDR3 DNA sequence: TGTGCCAGTAGTTCCTCGACAGGCATGCGGGCTTTCTTT.

The genes are TRBV7-9 and TRBJ1-3; D is unclear. Germline V lookup: CDR1 SEHNR, CDR2 FQNEAQ (reference sequence). This CDR3 has 15 amino acids. The germline V and J ends were trimmed by 7 bases and 0 bases, with 13 bases remaining between them. The DNA for the CDR3 is TGTGCCAGCACCTCTTCGCGGGACTCTGGAAACACCATATATTTT. Its protein is CASTSSRDSGNTIYF.

The chain uses TRBV6-5 and TRBJ2-2; no clear D. Germline V gene lookup returns CDR1 MNHEY and CDR2 SVGAGI. Trimming took off 0 bases at V and 1 base at J, with 9 bases between the two ends. This CDR3 contains 16 residues. CDR3 coding DNA: TGTGCCAGCAGTTACTCGGGCCACAAGAACACCGGGGAGCTGTTTTTT. This codes for CASSYSGHKNTGELFF.

This rearrangement joins TRBV27 to TRBJ1-1, with D uncertain. The V end lost 8 bases, the J end lost 3 bases, and 19 bases lay between the germline ends. The germline gives CDR1 MNHEY, CDR2 SMNVEV (reference sequence). This CDR3 spans 15 amino acids. Written as DNA, the CDR3 is TGTGCCAGCCTCAAGTCGGCAGGTTCCTACACTGAAGCTTTCTTT. Its translation is CASLKSAGSYTEAFF.

The chain uses TRBV5-1 and TRBJ2-5; no reliable D call. The end of the DNA is better explained by TRBJ2-7, so the J call may be wrong. Germline loops: CDR1 SGHRS, CDR2 YFSETQ. This CDR3 has 11 amino acids. CDR3 bases: TGCGCCAGCAGCTTGACCTACGAGCAGTACTTC. Residues: CASSLTYEQYF.

The V call is TRBV5-1, the J call TRBJ2-3, with 7 bases fitting TRBD1. Germline CDR1 is SGHRS and CDR2 is YFSETQ. With 4 bases clipped from V and 0 bases from J, the junction kept 5 bases outside the gene matches. This CDR3 comprises 15 residues. The CDR3 nucleotides are TGCGCCAGCAGCCTACGGGACAGCAGCACAGATACGCAGTATTTT. It yields the protein CASSLRDSSTDTQYF. The complete variable domain, with remaining parts taken from reference TRBV5-1 and TRBJ2-3, reads KAGVTQTPRYLIKTRGQQVTLSCSPISGHRSVSWYQQTPGQGLQFLFEYFSETQRNKGNFPGRFSGRQFSNSRSEMNVSTLELGDSALYLCASSLRDSSTDTQYFGPGTRLTVL.

This chain connects TRBV5-8 to TRBJ1-1, with D maybe TRBD1 (5 bases). V lost 1 base, J lost 5 bases, and 9 bases lay in between. The CDR3 loop spans 13 amino acids. Germline CDR1 and CDR2: SGHTS and YDEGEE. CDR3 residues: CASSLKGVTEAFF. In nucleotides, the CDR3 is TGTGCCAGCAGCTTGAAAGGGGTAACTGAAGCTTTCTTT.

The sample holds a few counts of this clone. The genes are TRBV7-3 and TRBJ2-2, with TRBD1 identical over 10 bases. The V and J ends lost 4 bases and 6 bases, in that order; junction bases with no gene match: 5. This CDR3 has 15 residues. Germline CDR1 is SGHTA and CDR2 is FQGTGA. Here the CDR3 reads CASSYFGQGAGELFF. In DNA, the CDR3 is TGTGCCAGCAGCTATTTTGGACAGGGGGCCGGGGAGCTGTTTTTT.

The chain is built from TRBV30 and TRBJ1-1; 7 nucleotides align to TRBD1. Germline CDR1 GTSNPN, CDR2 SVGIG (reference sequence). The CDR3 covers 13 residues. Trimming removed 0 bases from V and 5 bases from J; junction bases left unmatched: 3. The CDR3 region has the DNA TGTGCCTGGAGTGTCAGGGGGAGGACTGAAGCTTTCTTT. This gives the protein CAWSVRGRTEAFF.

This sequence joins TRBV4-2 and TRBJ1-3; 12 nucleotides match TRBD1. J lost 3 bases, V lost 7 bases, and 7 bases had no gene match. The V gene's germline CDR1 is LGHNA and CDR2 YNFKEQ. This CDR3 spans 16 amino acids. The CDR3: CASTNWDRGRGNTIYF. The CDR3 region has the DNA TGTGCCAGCACCAACTGGGACAGGGGGCGTGGAAACACCATATATTTT.

This clone was seen only once. V gene TRBV5-1 combines with J gene TRBJ2-5; 12 bases are shared with TRBD1. The J segment lost 4 bases and the V segment lost 0 bases, leaving 1 base of the junction unmatched. The CDR3 is 15 amino acids. Germline loops: CDR1 SGHRS, CDR2 YFSETQ. The CDR3 DNA sequence: TGCGCCAGCAGCTTGGGGGACAGGGGGCGAGAGACCCAGTACTTC. This translates into CASSLGDRGRETQYF.

The J gene is TRBJ1-2, the V gene TRBV28, with D possibly matching TRBD1 (6 bases). V dropped 8 bases and J dropped 8 bases, with 18 bases sitting between them. The CDR3 spans 13 residues. The germline V gene has CDR1 MDHEN and CDR2 SYDVKM. CDR3 coding DNA: TGTGCCAGCGCAACTACAGGGCTTCGGGGCTACACCTTC. This encodes CASATTGLRGYTF.

The rearrangement joins TRBV11-2 to TRBJ2-7, with 8 positions matching TRBD2. Trimming at V came to 5 bases and at J to 2 bases, leaving 11 bases not matched to a gene. The CDR3 sequence is 16 residues long. Germline V gene sequence: CDR1 SGHAT, CDR2 FQNNGV. The DNA of the CDR3 is TGTGCCAGCAGCCCGCCTTGGAGTAGCGGGGCCTACGAGCAGTACTTC. Its protein is CASSPPWSSGAYEQYF.

The chain carries TRBV7-2 and TRBJ2-3; D remains unclear. This CDR3 contains 15 residues. Trimming left V 7 bases short and J 3 bases short, with 17 bases between. In germline, CDR1 is SGHTA, CDR2 FQGNSA. As DNA, the CDR3 is TGTGCCAGCACCATTTCCCCCCGTCTAACAGATACGCAGTATTTT. Protein sequence: CASTISPRLTDTQYF.

This sequence joins TRBV4-1 and TRBJ2-7; weak D call: TRBD1 (6 bases). In germline, CDR1 is MGHRA, CDR2 YSYEKL. With 3 bases removed from V and 2 bases from J, the gap between germline ends came to 20 bases. The length of the CDR3 is 17 residues. This chain's CDR3 is CASSQSHQGPGPYEQYF. CDR3 nucleotides: TGCGCCAGCAGCCAGAGTCACCAGGGGCCAGGGCCCTACGAGCAGTACTTC.

This clone was recorded only once. J is TRBJ1-1 and V is TRBV7-9; no definite D call. Trimming cost V 6 bases and J 0 bases, with 11 bases left between them. CDR3 length: 14 amino acids. The germline V gene has CDR1 SEHNR and CDR2 FQNEAQ (reference sequence). The CDR3 protein is CASSPDTMNTEAFF. As DNA, the CDR3 is TGTGCCAGCAGTCCTGACACGATGAACACTGAAGCTTTCTTT.

The rearrangement uses TRBV29-1 and TRBJ2-2, with 11 bases matching TRBD1. V lost 6 bases and J lost 5; bases outside the gene matches: 2. The CDR3 totals 13 residues. Germline values: CDR1 SQVTM, CDR2 ANQGSEA. The CDR3 DNA reads as TGCAGCGTCGGGGACAGGGGGACCGGGGAGCTGTTTTTT. Translated, it gives CSVGDRGTGELFF.

V usage is TRBV10-2 and J usage is TRBJ2-7; D uncertain. CDR3 length equals 13 residues. Germline-derived CDR1 and CDR2 are WSHSY and SAAADI. Between the trimmed V and J ends, which lost 0 bases and 4 bases, there was a span of 7 bases. CDR3 protein: CASSESPVYEQYF. CDR3 nucleotides: TGCGCCAGCAGTGAGTCCCCCGTATACGAGCAGTACTTC.

This rearrangement joins TRBV7-9 to TRBJ1-4; no reliable D call. Deletions cut 6 bases from V and 8 bases from J, with 16 bases between. This CDR3 contains 14 residues. Per the germline V gene, CDR1 is SEHNR and CDR2 is FQNEAQ (reference sequence). The CDR3 loop is CASSLRVVEEKLFF. The CDR3 DNA reads as TGTGCCAGCAGTTTACGGGTGGTCGAGGAAAAACTGTTTTTT.

This chain uses TRBV21-1 with TRBJ2-4; TRBD2 was called by the table and not checked on the DNA. TRBV21-1 is designated a pseudogene. There are 15 residues in the CDR3. The CDR3 reads CASSKGREGVNIQYF. The CDR3 DNA reads as TGTGCCAGCAGCAAAGGACGGGAGGGGGTAAACATTCAGTACTTC.

The chain is built from TRBV2 and TRBJ1-3; D not certain. CDR1 is SNHLY, CDR2 FYNNEI, per germline. The CDR3 covers 13 residues. The germline V and J ends were trimmed by 3 bases and 9 bases, with 12 bases remaining between them. In DNA form, the CDR3 reads TGTGCCAGCAGTGATGTGGCCCGCCCCACCATATATTTT. Residues: CASSDVARPTIYF.

This clone has only a few counts. The chain uses TRBV18 and TRBJ2-7, with TRBD2 matching over 9 bases. Germline V lookup: CDR1 KGHSH, CDR2 LQKENI. Germline trimming cut 1 base from V and 2 bases from J; bases unmatched to any gene: 0. The CDR3 is 14 residues long. DNA for the CDR3: TGTGCCAGCTCACCACTAGCGGGAGCCTACGAGCAGTACTTC. This sequence encodes CASSPLAGAYEQYF.

This chain links TRBV9 with TRBJ1-2, with TRBD1 identical over 7 bases. V lost 6 bases, J lost 7 bases, and 18 bases stayed unmatched. This CDR3 has 16 amino acids. Germline V gives CDR1 SGDLS, CDR2 YYNGEE. CDR3 DNA sequence: TGTGCCAGCAAACCGATTCTCGGACAGGAAAGTGCTGGCTACACCTTC. It translates to CASKPILGQESAGYTF.

The chain carries TRBV18 and TRBJ2-5, with D tentatively TRBD2 (6 bases). V shed 1 base and J shed 4 bases, with 7 bases lying between them. Germline CDR1 is KGHSH and CDR2 is LQKENI. The CDR3 loop spans 13 amino acids. In nucleotides, the CDR3 is TGTGCCAGCTCACCACGGCGGGGAGAGACCCAGTACTTC. As protein: CASSPRRGETQYF.

This clone is classed as medium-sized. The gene calls are TRBV11-2 and TRBJ2-4, with TRBD1 as a possible D gene (7 bases). Trimming left V 0 bases short and J 8 bases short, with 14 bases between. Germline values: CDR1 SGHAT, CDR2 FQNNGV. This CDR3 region has 15 residues. DNA of the CDR3: TGTGCCAGCAGCTTAGAGCAGGGGGACTCTCACATTCAGTACTTC. It translates to CASSLEQGDSHIQYF.

This chain joins TRBV4-1 and TRBJ1-2; D not certain. Trimming pared 1 base from V and 5 bases from J, leaving 14 bases between. The CDR3 has 15 amino acids. Germline V gives CDR1 MGHRA, CDR2 YSYEKL. CDR3 amino acids: CASSQGPPVPYGYTF. The CDR3 DNA reads as TGCGCCAGCAGCCAAGGGCCACCTGTTCCATATGGCTACACCTTC.

V and J are TRBV2 and TRBJ2-7, with D possibly TRBD1 on 7 matching bases. The CDR3 loop spans 17 amino acids. Trimming removed 3 bases from V and 2 bases from J, with 20 bases in between. CDR1 SNHLY and CDR2 FYNNEI come from the germline V gene. The CDR3 reads CASSDQGGSFLAYEQYF. Here the CDR3 DNA reads TGTGCCAGCAGTGACCAGGGGGGAAGTTTCCTGGCCTACGAGCAGTACTTC.